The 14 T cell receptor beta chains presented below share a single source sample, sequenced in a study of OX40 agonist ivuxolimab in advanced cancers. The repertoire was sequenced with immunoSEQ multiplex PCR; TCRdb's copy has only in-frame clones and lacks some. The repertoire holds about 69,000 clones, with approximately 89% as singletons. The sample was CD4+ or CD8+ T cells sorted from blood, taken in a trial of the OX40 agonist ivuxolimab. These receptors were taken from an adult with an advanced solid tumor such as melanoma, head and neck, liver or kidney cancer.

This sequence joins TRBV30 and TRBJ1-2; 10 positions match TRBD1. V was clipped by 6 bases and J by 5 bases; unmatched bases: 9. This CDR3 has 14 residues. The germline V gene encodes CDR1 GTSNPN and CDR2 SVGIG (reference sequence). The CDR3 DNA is TGTGCCTGCGGGACAGGGGTTGGAGGGTATGGCTACACCTTC. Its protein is CACGTGVGGYGYTF. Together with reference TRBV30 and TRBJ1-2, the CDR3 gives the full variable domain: SQTIHQWPATLVQPVGSPLSLECTVEGTSNPNLYWYRQAAGRGLQLLFYSVGIGQISSEVPQNLSASRPQDRQFILSSKKLLLSDSGFYLCACGTGVGGYGYTFGSGTRLTVV.

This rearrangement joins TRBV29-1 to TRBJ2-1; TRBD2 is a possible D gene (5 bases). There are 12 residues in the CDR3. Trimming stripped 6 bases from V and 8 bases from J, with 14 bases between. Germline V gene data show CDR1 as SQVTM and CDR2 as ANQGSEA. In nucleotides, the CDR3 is TGCAGCGTCGGGTGGACTGGGGATGAGCAGTTCTTC. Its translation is CSVGWTGDEQFF.

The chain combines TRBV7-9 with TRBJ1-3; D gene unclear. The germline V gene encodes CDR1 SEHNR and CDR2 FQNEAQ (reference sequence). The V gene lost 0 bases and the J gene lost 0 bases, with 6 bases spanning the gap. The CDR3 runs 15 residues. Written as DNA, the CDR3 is TGTGCCAGCAGCTTAGCGCCGAGCTCTGGAAACACCATATATTTT. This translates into CASSLAPSSGNTIYF.

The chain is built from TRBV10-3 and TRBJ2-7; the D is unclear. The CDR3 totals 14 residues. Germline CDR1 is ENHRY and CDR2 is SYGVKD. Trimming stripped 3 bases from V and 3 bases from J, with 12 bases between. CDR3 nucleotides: TGTGCCATCAGTGAATCGAAGAACCACTACGAGCAGTACTTC. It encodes CAISESKNHYEQYF.

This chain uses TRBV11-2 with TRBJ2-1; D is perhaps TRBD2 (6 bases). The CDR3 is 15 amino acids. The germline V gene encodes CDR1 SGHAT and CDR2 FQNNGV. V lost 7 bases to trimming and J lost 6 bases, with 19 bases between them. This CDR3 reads CASTPGGGTRNEQFF. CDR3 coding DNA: TGTGCCAGCACCCCAGGTGGGGGGACCCGCAATGAGCAGTTCTTC.

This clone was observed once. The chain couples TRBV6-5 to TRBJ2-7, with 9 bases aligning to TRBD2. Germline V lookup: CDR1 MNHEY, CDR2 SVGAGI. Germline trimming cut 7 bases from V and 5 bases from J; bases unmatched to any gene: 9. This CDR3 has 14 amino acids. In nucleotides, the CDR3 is TGTGCCAGCACCCGTAGCGGGAGAGGGGACGAGCAGTACTTC. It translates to CASTRSGRGDEQYF.

CDR3 amino acids: CASRGTYGYTF. CDR3 sequence (DNA): TGTGCCAGCAGGGGCACCTATGGCTACACCTTC. The genes are TRBV28 and TRBJ1-2, with D unresolved. Germline CDR1 and CDR2: MDHEN and SYDVKM. V dropped 6 bases and J dropped 4 bases, with 6 bases sitting between them. CDR3 size: 11 residues.

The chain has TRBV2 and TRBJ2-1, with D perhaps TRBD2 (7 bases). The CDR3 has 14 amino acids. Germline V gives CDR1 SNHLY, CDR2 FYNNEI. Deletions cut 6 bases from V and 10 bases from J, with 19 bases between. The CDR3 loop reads CASRQWWAGAEQFF. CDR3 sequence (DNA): TGTGCCAGCAGACAGTGGTGGGCGGGGGCCGAGCAGTTCTTC.

CDR3 protein: CASSQLVRENTEAFF. DNA of the CDR3: TGCGCCAGCAGTCAACTTGTCAGGGAGAACACTGAAGCTTTCTTT. The chain employs TRBV23-1 and TRBJ1-1, with D perhaps TRBD1 (5 bases). TRBV23-1 is an open reading frame whose function is uncertain. The length of the CDR3 is 15 residues. Deletions cut 2 bases from V and 1 base from J, with 11 bases between.

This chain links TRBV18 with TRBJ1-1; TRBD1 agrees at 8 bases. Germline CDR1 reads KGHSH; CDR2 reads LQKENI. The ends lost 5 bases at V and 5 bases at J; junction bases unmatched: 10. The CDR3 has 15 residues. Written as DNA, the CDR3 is TGTGCCAGCTCAGGGAGGGACAGGCAGGTGACTGAAGCTTTCTTT. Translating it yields CASSGRDRQVTEAFF.

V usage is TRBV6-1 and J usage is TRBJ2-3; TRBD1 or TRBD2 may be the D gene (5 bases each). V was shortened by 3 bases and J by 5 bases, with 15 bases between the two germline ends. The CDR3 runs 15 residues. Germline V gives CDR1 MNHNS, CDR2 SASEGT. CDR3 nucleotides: TGTGCCAGCAGTGATGAGGGGTATCGATTAGATACGCAGTATTTT. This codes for CASSDEGYRLDTQYF.

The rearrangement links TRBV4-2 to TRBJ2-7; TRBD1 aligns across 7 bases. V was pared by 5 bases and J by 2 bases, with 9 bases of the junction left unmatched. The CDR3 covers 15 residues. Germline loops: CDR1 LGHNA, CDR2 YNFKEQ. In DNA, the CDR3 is TGTGCCAGCAGCTTGCCCGACAGGGAAGCCTACGAGCAGTACTTC. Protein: CASSLPDREAYEQYF.

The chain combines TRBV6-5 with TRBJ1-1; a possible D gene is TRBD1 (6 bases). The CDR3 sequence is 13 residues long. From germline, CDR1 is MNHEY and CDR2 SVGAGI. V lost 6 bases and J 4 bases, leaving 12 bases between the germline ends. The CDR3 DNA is TGTGCCAGCAGACAGGGTCTCGGCACTGAAGCTTTCTTT. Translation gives CASRQGLGTEAFF.

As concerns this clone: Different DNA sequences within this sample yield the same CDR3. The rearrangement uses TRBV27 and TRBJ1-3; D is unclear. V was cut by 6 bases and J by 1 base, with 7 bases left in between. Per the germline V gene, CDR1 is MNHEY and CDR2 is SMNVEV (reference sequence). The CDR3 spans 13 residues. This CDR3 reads CASRTASGNTIYF. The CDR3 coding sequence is TGTGCCAGCAGAACTGCGTCTGGAAACACCATATATTTT.